This passage covers 12 T cell receptor beta chains from one sample sequenced in a study of blood T cells in healthy people across ages (dated by TCRdb to the mid-2010s). Library preparation used 5' RACE. The instrument given in TCRdb is Illumina HiSeq 2500. A second PCR of about 6 to 11 cycles was performed with a sample-barcoded 5' primer and a J-beta primer mix. The raw public reads went through TCRdb reprocessing: fastp at Q25, MiXCR clone calling, in-frame beta chains kept. Each entry is one CDR3 protein sequence, shown with its most common DNA and genes. The table for this sample lists some 900,000 distinct CDR3 sequences; under 50% of them were counted only once. Under 15% of the sample comes from the top ten. Sequenced material: blood. The source of these receptors is a man aged 30-40 years in good health.

This clonotype was recorded a few times. J is TRBJ1-2 and V is TRBV9; the D gene is possibly TRBD1 (5 bases). This CDR3 comprises 11 residues. CDR1 and CDR2 from the germline V gene are SGDLS and YYNGEE. Trimming shortened V by 1 base and J by 10 bases, and 8 bases separated the two germline ends. CDR3 amino acids: CASSVSRDYTF. The CDR3 bases are TGTGCCAGCAGCGTATCCAGGGACTACACCTTC.

This clonotype was recorded at least ten times. The chain uses TRBV30 and TRBJ1-1; no clear D gene. Trimming took 1 base from V and 0 from J, leaving 6 bases between them. The CDR3 extends over 13 amino acids. CDR1 GTSNPN and CDR2 SVGIG come from the germline V gene (reference sequence). Here the CDR3 DNA reads TGTGCCTGGAGTGGGCTCTTGAACACTGAAGCTTTCTTT. It translates to CAWSGLLNTEAFF.

This chain uses TRBV5-1 with TRBJ2-3; no firm D call. The ends were cut back, 3 bases at V and 2 bases at J, with 7 bases in the middle. The CDR3 is 13 residues long. CDR1 is SGHRS and CDR2 is YFSETQ in the germline V gene. The CDR3 nucleotides read TGCGCCAGCAGCTCATTGGACACAGATACGCAGTATTTT. Amino acids: CASSSLDTDTQYF.

The gene calls are TRBV7-7 and TRBJ2-1, with 15 bases identical to TRBD2. Germline V gene data show CDR1 as SSHAT and CDR2 as FNYEAQ (reference sequence). The CDR3 contains 18 residues. With 5 bases clipped from V and 6 bases from J, the junction kept 11 bases outside the gene matches. This chain's CDR3 is CASSRTSGRAVPFNEQFF. The CDR3 nucleotides are TGTGCCAGCAGCCGGACTAGCGGGAGGGCCGTTCCGTTCAATGAGCAGTTCTTC.

Comments on this clonotype: This may come from a read error, since a much larger clone is one base off. V usage is TRBV15 and J usage is TRBJ2-1, with a tentative D call TRBD2 (5 bases). The germline V gene encodes CDR1 LNHNV and CDR2 YYDKDF (reference sequence). This CDR3 has 14 amino acids. Written as DNA, the CDR3 is TGTGTCACCAGCAGCGGTGACAATTACAATGAGCAGTTCTTC. Translation: CVTSSGDNYNEQFF.

The V call is TRBV18, the J call TRBJ2-4; either TRBD1 or TRBD2 may supply D (5 bases each). CDR1 KGHSH and CDR2 LQKENI come from the germline V gene. The length of the CDR3 is 18 residues. Trimming took 2 bases from V and 0 from J, leaving 17 bases between them. DNA of the CDR3: TGTGCCAGCTCACCAAGGGGACGCAACATCCGAGCCAAAAACATTCAGTACTTC. This codes for CASSPRGRNIRAKNIQYF.

J is TRBJ2-3 and V is TRBV5-1; 8 nucleotides agree with TRBD2. Trimming cost V 2 bases and J 4 bases; bases outside gene matches: 3. The germline gives CDR1 SGHRS, CDR2 YFSETQ. This CDR3 has 14 amino acids. The CDR3 loop is CASSLGAGADTQYF. CDR3 bases: TGCGCCAGCAGCTTAGGAGCGGGGGCAGATACGCAGTATTTT. The full variable domain, completed using reference TRBV5-1 and TRBJ2-3, is KAGVTQTPRYLIKTRGQQVTLSCSPISGHRSVSWYQQTPGQGLQFLFEYFSETQRNKGNFPGRFSGRQFSNSRSEMNVSTLELGDSALYLCASSLGAGADTQYFGPGTRLTVL.

DNA for the CDR3: TGCAGTGCCAAACTATCGAACACCGGGGAGCTGTTTTTT. Translating it yields CSAKLSNTGELFF. The V gene is TRBV20-1, the J gene TRBJ2-2; D unresolved. Germline V CDR1 and CDR2: DFQATT, SNEGSKA (reference sequence). V was cut by 6 bases and J by 0 bases, with 8 bases left in between. The CDR3 sequence is 13 residues long.

This clonotype has more than one count but fewer than ten. V gene TRBV27 combines with J gene TRBJ2-1; the D gene is possibly TRBD2 (5 bases). The CDR3 runs 13 residues. Germline CDR1 reads MNHEY; CDR2 reads SMNVEV (reference sequence). The V gene lost 3 bases and the J gene lost 3 bases, with 6 bases spanning the gap. CDR3 DNA sequence: TGTGCCAGCAGTTTTGGACTCTACAATGAGCAGTTCTTC. Translated: CASSFGLYNEQFF.

V usage is TRBV7-9 and J usage is TRBJ2-3; D remains unclear. This CDR3 comprises 15 residues. Trimming took 2 bases from V and 0 from J, leaving 9 bases between them. Germline CDR1 is SEHNR and CDR2 is FQNEAQ (reference sequence). Written as DNA, the CDR3 is TGTGCCAGCAGCTTAACCCTACTGAGCACAGATACGCAGTATTTT. It codes for CASSLTLLSTDTQYF.

This clonotype has just a few counts. This sequence joins TRBV28 and TRBJ2-1, with D unclear. The CDR3 length is 15 residues. Trimming removed 7 bases at V and 5 bases at J, with 18 bases between. The germline CDR1 and CDR2 sequences are MDHEN and SYDVKM. CDR3 sequence: CASTRYGFAHNEQFF. The CDR3 bases are TGTGCCAGCACCCGATACGGGTTTGCCCACAATGAGCAGTTCTTC.

The rearrangement joins TRBV27 to TRBJ2-1; D tentatively fits TRBD1 or TRBD2 (5 bases each). Germline CDR1 MNHEY, CDR2 SMNVEV (reference sequence). V gave up 8 bases and J gave up 4 bases, with 15 bases separating them. CDR3 length: 14 amino acids. In nucleotides, the CDR3 is TGTGCCAGCTACGCCCCGGGACGATACAATGAGCAGTTCTTC. Protein sequence: CASYAPGRYNEQFF.